The clone carrying this TCR beta chain was counted a few times. Germline loops: CDR1 SGHAT, CDR2 FQNNGV. The CDR3 has 14 residues. V lost 10 bases and J lost 1, with 16 bases in between. The data stem from a study of T cell changes during pregnancy in multiple sclerosis. Assay used: immunoSEQ multiplex PCR; TCRdb lists only in-frame clones, some missing. In the table there are about 59,000 clones, about 90% of which are singletons. Sequencing was performed on peripheral blood, taken in the second trimester of pregnancy. The V gene is TRBV11-2, the J gene TRBJ1-1; possible D gene TRBD1, 5 bases. The clonotype comes from a female donor in good health, enrolled as a control in a pregnancy study. CDR3 protein: CATKRGGKNTEAFF. CDR3 coding DNA: TGTGCCACTAAAAGGGGAGGGAAGAACACTGAAGCTTTCTTT. The variable domain in full, completed from reference TRBV11-2 and TRBJ1-1, reads EAGVAQSPRYKIIEKRQSVAFWCNPISGHATLYWYQQILGQGPKLLIQFQNNGVVDDSQLPKDRFSAERLKGVDSTLKIQPAKLEDSAVYLCATKRGGKNTEAFFGQGTRLTVV.